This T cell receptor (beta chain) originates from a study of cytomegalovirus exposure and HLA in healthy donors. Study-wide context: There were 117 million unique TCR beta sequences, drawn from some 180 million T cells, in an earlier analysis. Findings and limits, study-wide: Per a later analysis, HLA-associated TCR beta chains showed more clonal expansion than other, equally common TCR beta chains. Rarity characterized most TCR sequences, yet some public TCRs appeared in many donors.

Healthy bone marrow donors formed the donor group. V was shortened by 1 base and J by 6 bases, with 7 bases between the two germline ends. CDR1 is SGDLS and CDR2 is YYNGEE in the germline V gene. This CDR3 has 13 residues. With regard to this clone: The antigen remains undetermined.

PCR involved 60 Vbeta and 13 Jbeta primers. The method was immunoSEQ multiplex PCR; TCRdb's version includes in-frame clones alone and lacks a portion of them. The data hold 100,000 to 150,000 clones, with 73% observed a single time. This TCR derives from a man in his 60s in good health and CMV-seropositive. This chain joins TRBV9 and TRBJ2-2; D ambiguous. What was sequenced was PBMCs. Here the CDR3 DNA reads TGTGCCAGCAGCGTACGTCAGTCCGGGGAGCTGTTTTTT. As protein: CASSVRQSGELFF.